The rows below give T cell receptor beta chains drawn from one sample of a study of Graves' ophthalmopathy and Graves' hyperthyroidism. In TCRdb, the multiplex PCR reads were re-called with MiXCR into one record per CDR3 protein. The sample has fewer than 70,000 distinct CDR3 sequences; around 50% are singletons. What was sequenced was peripheral blood. The receptors derive from an adult woman with Graves' ophthalmopathy. Each CDR3 is given with its conserved first and last residue. D genes are given only for firm matches. The size field is filled for only some rows; it gives once, few, many or a size class.

size	V	length	D	J	DNA	CDR3
NA	TRBV7-8	13	TRBD1	TRBJ2-1	TGTGCCAGCAGCCGAGACAGGGATGGTGAGCAGTTCTTC	CASSRDRDGEQFF
many	TRBV7-2	14	TRBD1	TRBJ1-1	TGTGCCAGCAGCTTAACGGACAGGGCCTCTGAAGCTTTCTTT	CASSLTDRASEAFF
NA	TRBV7-2	15	TRBD2	TRBJ2-1	TGTGCCAGCAGCCCGAGACTAGCGGGAGCCAATGAGCAGTTCTTC	CASSPRLAGANEQFF
many	TRBV6-5	11	NA	TRBJ2-7	TGTGCCAGCAGGTCCCTGGGGGAGCAGTACTTC	CASRSLGEQYF
medium-sized	TRBV29-1	15	NA	TRBJ2-1	TGCAGCGTCGCGGTAGCGCAGAGCTCCTACAATGAGCAGTTCTTC	CSVAVAQSSYNEQFF
NA	TRBV7-8	15	TRBD2	TRBJ2-5	TGTGCCAGCAGCTTAGCGGGACTAGCCCAAGAGACCCAGTACTTC	CASSLAGLAQETQYF
NA	TRBV29-1	13	NA	TRBJ1-1	TGCAGCGTTGAACTATGGGGTGGCACTGAAGCTTTCTTT	CSVELWGGTEAFF
many	TRBV28	11	NA	TRBJ2-7	TGTGCCAGCAGTCTCAACTACGAGCAGTACTTC	CASSLNYEQYF
many	TRBV28	16	NA	TRBJ2-3	TGTGCCAGCAGTTTGGGTCAGGGGAGGAGCACAGATACGCAGTATTTT	CASSLGQGRSTDTQYF
NA	TRBV19	13	NA	TRBJ1-5	TGTGCCAGTAGTATAGGGGACCCCAGACCCCAGCATTTT	CASSIGDPRPQHF
NA	TRBV7-7	15	NA	TRBJ1-1	TGTGCTAGCAGCTTAGCGGCGGGGGGGGACAATGAAGCTTTCTTT	CASSLAAGGDNEAFF
NA	TRBV7-9	18	TRBD1	TRBJ2-1	TGTGCCAGCAGCTCGATACCCAGGGGGCAGGGCTCTTACAATGAGCAGTTCTTC	CASSSIPRGQGSYNEQFF
NA	TRBV15	14	TRBD2	TRBJ2-1	TGTGCCACCAGCAGACTAGCGGGAGGAAATGAGCAGTTCTTC	CATSRLAGGNEQFF
many	TRBV19	13	TRBD1	TRBJ2-1	TGTGCCAGTAGTATCACAGGGGCTGCAGGGCAGTTCTTC	CASSITGAAGQFF
many	TRBV9	14	TRBD2	TRBJ2-3	TGTGCCAGCAGCGTGAGCGGGAGCCCAGATACGCAGTATTTT	CASSVSGSPDTQYF
NA	TRBV14	12	NA	TRBJ2-2	TGTGCCAGCAGCCACCCCCCCGGGGAGCTGTCCTTT	CASSHPPGELSF
many	TRBV7-9	15	TRBD1	TRBJ2-1	TGTGCCAGCAGCTTACTGACAGGGAGAGACAATGAGCAGTTCTTC	CASSLLTGRDNEQFF
NA	TRBV29-1	16	TRBD2	TRBJ2-1	TGCAGCGTTGCCGGGACTAGCGGGAGCGGAAGGGATGAGCAGTTCTTC	CSVAGTSGSGRDEQFF
NA	TRBV7-2	11	NA	TRBJ1-2	TGTGCCAGCAGCTTAGCGCAGGGCTACACCTTC	CASSLAQGYTF
NA	TRBV20-1	14	TRBD1	TRBJ2-1	TGCAGTGCTAGAGACGGGACAGGCCACGATGAGCAGTTCTTC	CSARDGTGHDEQFF
NA	TRBV10-3	18	TRBD1	TRBJ2-6	TGTGCCATCAGTGAGTCCGGCGCAGGGGGCTCTGGGGCCAACGTCCTGACTTTC	CAISESGAGGSGANVLTF
few	TRBV28	16	TRBD1	TRBJ2-7	TGTGCCAGGTTCCCTAGGGGACAGAGAAGCTCCTACGAGCAGTACTTC	CARFPRGQRSSYEQYF
many	TRBV20-1	16	TRBD1	TRBJ2-1	TGCAGTGCTAGACTAGCCACAGGGGGGTCCTACAATGAGCAGTTCTTC	CSARLATGGSYNEQFF
many	TRBV20-1	15	NA	TRBJ2-1	TGCAGTGCCACGGAGTTCAAGGGGGTCTACAATGAGCAGTTCTTC	CSATEFKGVYNEQFF
few	TRBV12-3/TRBV12-4	8	NA	TRBJ1-5	TGTGCCAGCAGTTTACAGGGTTTT	CASSLQGF
few	TRBV25-1	15	TRBD1	TRBJ2-1	TGTGCCAGCAGTGGGACAGGGTTTGGTTCCGATGAGCAGTTCTTC	CASSGTGFGSDEQFF
NA	TRBV20-1	8	NA	TRBJ2-7	TGCAGTGCTGGGAGACAGTACTTC	CSAGRQYF
NA	TRBV24-1	16	TRBD2	TRBJ2-3	TGTGCCACCAGTGACCCTCTAGCGGATAGCACAGATACGCAGTATTTT	CATSDPLADSTDTQYF
many	TRBV19	15	NA	TRBJ2-4	TGTGCCAGTAGTATACCGGCGGGAGCCAAAAACATTCAGTACTTC	CASSIPAGAKNIQYF
once	TRBV19	14	NA	TRBJ1-1	TGTGCCAGTACATACCGGGACAAGAACACTGAAGCTTTCTTT	CASTYRDKNTEAFF
few	TRBV12-3/TRBV12-4	16	NA	TRBJ2-3	TGTGCCAGCAGTTTCGCCCGACAGATTAACACAGATACGCAGTATTTT	CASSFARQINTDTQYF
few	TRBV10-1	14	NA	TRBJ2-3	TGCGCCAGCAGTGAGTCTTACTCCACAGATACGCAGTATTTT	CASSESYSTDTQYF
many	TRBV6-2/TRBV6-3	14	NA	TRBJ2-5	TGTGCCGGCAGTTACTCGAAAGCGGAAGAGACCCAGTACTTC	CAGSYSKAEETQYF
many	TRBV6-2/TRBV6-3	15	NA	TRBJ1-1	TGTGCCAGCACAACCCGAGGGACGGGGAACACTGAAGCTTTCTTT	CASTTRGTGNTEAFF
NA	TRBV11-2	17	NA	TRBJ1-2	TGTGCCAGCAGCTGGGGGGGGAGGGGTAGGGCTAGGGATGGCTACACCTTC	CASSWGGRGRARDGYTF
once	TRBV28	16	NA	TRBJ2-7	TGTGCCAGCATGTGGGGACTCACACAAGCCTACTACGAGCAGTACTTC	CASMWGLTQAYYEQYF
NA	TRBV7-2	15	TRBD1	TRBJ2-2	TGTGCCAGCAGCCCCCACGCAGGGGGCACCGGGGAGCTGTTTTTT	CASSPHAGGTGELFF
NA	TRBV6-1	16	TRBD1	TRBJ1-3	TGTGCCAGCATAGACAGGGGAATGGTTTCTGGAAACACCATATATTTT	CASIDRGMVSGNTIYF
many	TRBV20-1	15	TRBD2	TRBJ2-7	TGCAGTGCTAGTGACCGACTAGCGATTAGGTACGAGCAGTACTTC	CSASDRLAIRYEQYF
NA	TRBV20-1	11	NA	TRBJ1-1	TGCAGTGTAGGCATTTGGGCTGAAGCTTTCTTT	CSVGIWAEAFF
NA	TRBV10-3	13	NA	TRBJ2-3	TGTGCCATCAAGAGGGGTGACACAGATACGCAGTATTTT	CAIKRGDTDTQYF
many	TRBV30	11	NA	TRBJ2-3	TGTGCCTGGGGCCGAGGTGATACGCAGTATTTT	CAWGRGDTQYF
many	TRBV19	15	TRBD1	TRBJ1-1	TGTGCCAGTAGGGCCCGACAGGGAGCGGACACTGAAGCTTTCTTT	CASRARQGADTEAFF
many	TRBV20-1	15	NA	TRBJ2-1	TGCAGTGCTAGAGGGGCCCCGGGGTCCTACAATGAGCAGTTCTTC	CSARGAPGSYNEQFF